This T cell receptor (beta chain) came from a study of blood T cell repertoires in COVID-19. Turning to the study itself: The samples span acute and convalescent COVID-19 from the United States, Italy and Spain. Nucleic acid was either cDNA or gDNA, and it came from T cells, B-cell-depleted T cells, or PBMCs.

Trimming pared 5 bases from V and 5 bases from J, leaving 10 bases between. CDR1 and CDR2 from the germline V gene are LNHNV and YYDKDF (reference sequence). This CDR3 region has 14 residues. Original processing notes: Reference gene primers were amplified, and this amplification served to estimate nucleated cell counts. Assay used: immunoSEQ multiplex PCR; TCRdb lists only in-frame clones, some missing. V and J calls and clone size are those listed in that table; D and trimming were worked out from the DNA. The sample contains roughly 160,000 clones, 80% of which appear only once. Assignment of participants to cohorts was predicated upon participant-reported clinical history.

The chain is built from TRBV15 and TRBJ1-6; D unclear. The sequenced sample was PBMCs or T cells enriched from blood (not recorded which). This clonotype was obtained from a woman aged 55-70 years who had recovered from COVID-19. The CDR3 loop is CATSLKRDNSPLHF. The CDR3 nucleotides are TGTGCCACCAGCCTCAAGAGGGATAATTCACCCCTCCACTTT. The whole variable domain, filled in from reference TRBV15 and TRBJ1-6, reads DAMVIQNPRYQVTQFGKPVTLSCSQTLNHNVMYWYQQKSSQAPKLLFHYYDKDFNNEADTPDNFQSRRPNTSFCFLDIRSPGLGDTAMYLCATSLKRDNSPLHFGNGTRLTVT.